This TCR beta chain was identified in a study of CD8 T cells in ankylosing spondylitis. General study results and limits: Significant enrichment of disease-linked clones was reportedly seen in matched ankylosing spondylitis synovial fluid. The authors found the disease-linked clones to be CD8+ and relatively rare in peripheral blood. Within ankylosing spondylitis blood, a TCR beta motif made up of several highly homologous variants appeared to be characteristic.

Construction of TCR beta libraries was performed using quantitative 5'-RACE with molecular barcodes. TCRdb redid the calling of the 5' RACE reads with MiXCR, one entry per CDR3 protein. The sample yields about 39,000 distinct CDR3 sequences, around a tenth seen once. This clonotype has a count of ten or more. Its antigen remains unknown. V gave up 7 bases and J gave up 4 bases, with 7 bases separating them. Per germline, CDR1 SNHLY and CDR2 FYNNEI. The CDR3 is made up of 11 amino acids. The rearrangement joins TRBV2 to TRBJ2-5, with D unclear. Specimen: blood, either unsorted or a sorted T cell fraction (not recorded which). The source of this sequence is a male donor with ankylosing spondylitis or in good health (not recorded which). The CDR3 DNA reads TGTGCCAGCAAGTGGGGAGAGACCCAGTACTTC. This gives the protein CASKWGETQYF. The full variable domain, with the rest looked up from reference TRBV2 and TRBJ2-5, is EPEVTQTPSHQVTQMGQEVILRCVPISNHLYFYWYRQILGQKVEFLVSFYNNEISEKSEIFDDQFSVERPDGSNFTLKIRSTKLEDSAMYFCASKWGETQYFGPGTRLLVL.